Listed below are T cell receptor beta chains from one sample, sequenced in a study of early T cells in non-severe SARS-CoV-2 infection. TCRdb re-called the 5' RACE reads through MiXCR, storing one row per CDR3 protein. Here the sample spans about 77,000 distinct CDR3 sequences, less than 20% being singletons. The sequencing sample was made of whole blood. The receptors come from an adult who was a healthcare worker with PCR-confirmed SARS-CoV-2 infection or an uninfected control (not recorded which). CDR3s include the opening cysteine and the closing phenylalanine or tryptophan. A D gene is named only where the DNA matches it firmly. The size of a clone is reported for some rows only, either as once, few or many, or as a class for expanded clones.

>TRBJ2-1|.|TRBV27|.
CASSYGIFNEQFF
TGTGCCAGCAGTTATGGGATTTTCAATGAGCAGTTCTTC
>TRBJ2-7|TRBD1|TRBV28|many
CASSPADRSSYEQYF
TGTGCCAGCAGTCCAGCGGACAGGTCATCCTACGAGCAGTACTTC
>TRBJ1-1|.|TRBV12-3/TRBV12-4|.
CASSLPGTEAFF
TGTGCCAGCAGTCTACCGGGGACTGAAGCTTTCTTT
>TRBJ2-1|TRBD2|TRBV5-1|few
CASRDASGATYNEQFF
TGCGCCAGCAGGGACGCTAGCGGGGCTACTTACAATGAGCAGTTCTTC
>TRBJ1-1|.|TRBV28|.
CASSLWDTLEAFF
TGTGCCAGCAGTTTATGGGACACCCTTGAAGCTTTCTTT
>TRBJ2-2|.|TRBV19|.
CASSIGGVSGELFF
TGTGCCAGTAGTATAGGGGGAGTCTCCGGGGAGCTGTTTTTT
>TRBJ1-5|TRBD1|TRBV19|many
CASSIEGTGGGKPQHF
TGTGCCAGTAGTATAGAAGGGACAGGGGGCGGCAAGCCCCAGCATTTT
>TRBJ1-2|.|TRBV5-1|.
CASNLAGYGYTF
TGCGCCAGCAACTTGGCCGGGTATGGCTACACCTTC
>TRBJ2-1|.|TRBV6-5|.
CASSFGLGNEQFF
TGTGCCAGCAGTTTCGGCTTGGGGAATGAGCAGTTCTTC
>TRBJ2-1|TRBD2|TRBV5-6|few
CASSLRLAGGEQFF
TGTGCCAGCAGCCTTAGACTAGCGGGGGGTGAGCAGTTCTTC
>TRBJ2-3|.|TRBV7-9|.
CASSPLWYTDTQYF
TGTGCCAGCAGCCCCCTTTGGTACACAGATACGCAGTATTTT
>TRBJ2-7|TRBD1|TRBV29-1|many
CSVSTGAYEQYF
TGCAGCGTTTCAACAGGGGCCTACGAGCAGTACTTC
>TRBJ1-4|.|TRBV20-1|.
CSASNRETTNEKLFF
TGCAGTGCATCGAACAGGGAAACAACTAATGAAAAACTGTTTTTT
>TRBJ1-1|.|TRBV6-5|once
CASSYGARNTEAFF
TGTGCCAGCAGTTACGGGGCCAGGAACACTGAAGCTTTCTTT
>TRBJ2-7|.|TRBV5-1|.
CASSSRARAYEQYF
TGCGCCAGCAGCTCGCGGGCTCGAGCCTACGAGCAGTACTTC
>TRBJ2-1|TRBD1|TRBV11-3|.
CASSRQGPPNEQFF
TGTGCCAGCAGCCGACAGGGGCCGCCCAATGAGCAGTTCTTC
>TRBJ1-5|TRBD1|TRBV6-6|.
CASSHRGNQPQHF
TGTGCCAGCAGTCACAGGGGGAATCAGCCCCAGCATTTT
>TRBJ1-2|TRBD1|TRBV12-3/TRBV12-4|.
CASSPTGEGGYTF
TGTGCCAGCAGCCCCACAGGGGAGGGCGGCTACACCTTC
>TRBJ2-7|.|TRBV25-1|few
CASSDPARVEQYF
TGTGCCAGCAGTGACCCCGCGAGAGTCGAGCAGTACTTC
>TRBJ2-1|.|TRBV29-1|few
CSVVRDIPSYNEQFF
TGCAGCGTTGTTCGGGACATCCCGTCCTACAATGAGCAGTTCTTC
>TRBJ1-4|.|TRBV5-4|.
CASSLGQPNEKLFF
TGTGCCAGCAGCTTGGGGCAGCCTAATGAAAAACTGTTTTTT
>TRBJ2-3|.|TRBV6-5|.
CASTLERGATDTQYF
TGTGCCAGCACCCTTGAAAGGGGCGCCACAGATACGCAGTATTTT
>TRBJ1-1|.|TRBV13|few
CASNQWKDTEAFF
TGTGCCAGCAACCAATGGAAGGACACTGAAGCTTTCTTT
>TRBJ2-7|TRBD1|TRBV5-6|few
CASRFRGRSYEQYF
TGTGCCAGCAGGTTCAGGGGGCGAAGCTACGAGCAGTACTTC
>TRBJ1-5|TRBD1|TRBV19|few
CASSKRGTGVQQPQHF
TGTGCCAGTAGTAAACGAGGGACAGGGGTACAACAGCCCCAGCATTTT
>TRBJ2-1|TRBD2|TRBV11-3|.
CASRTRTSNEDEQFF
TGTGCCAGCAGGACTAGGACTAGCAATGAGGATGAGCAGTTCTTC